This T cell receptor (beta chain) is from a study of follicular helper T cells after annual influenza vaccination. Study observations and caveats: Successive annual vaccinations recalled a recurrent oligoclonal ICOS+CD38+ cTfh response with influenza-specific clonotypes.

Points on this clone: Its specificity is unknown.

Time point described: 2015-2016 season, pre-vaccination. Sorted blood CD4 subsets were sequenced before and after adults received seasonal inactivated influenza vaccine. Donors with HIV/AIDS, active malignancy, immunomodulators or active illness were excluded. The V gene lost 4 bases and the J gene lost 1 base, with 11 bases spanning the gap. CDR3 length equals 15 residues. Germline-derived CDR1 and CDR2 are SGHRS and YFSETQ. Clones were sequenced by immunoSEQ multiplex PCR, and TCRdb holds only the in-frame ones, with some missing. The table lists more than 9,500 clones, around 80% of them singletons.

This receptor was taken from an adult who received the influenza vaccine. This rearrangement joins TRBV5-1 to TRBJ2-2, with D uncertain. The sample in question was CXCR5+ CD38- circulating T follicular helper cells from blood, obtained on the day of influenza vaccination. As to subset: circulating Tfh, non-naive CD4+CXCR5+PD-1+ (ICOS+CD38+ or ICOS-CD38-). The CDR3 loop reads CASSPRTGNTGELFF. CDR3 DNA sequence: TGCGCCAGCAGCCCTCGGACGGGGAACACCGGGGAGCTGTTTTTT.